The 26 T cell receptor beta chains given below trace back to one sample, sequenced in a study of T cell therapy after organ transplantation. These receptors' targets are unknown. Only in-frame clones appear in the TCRdb table, and some are missing; sequencing was by immunoSEQ multiplex PCR. The repertoire has 17,000 or so clones, roughly 85% of them found once; the top ten carry around 30%. Time point given: 20-29 weeks after completion of therapy. Specimen: CD8+ T cells from blood, collected after autologous CMV-specific T cell therapy. These receptors all stem from a human patient who had received a solid organ transplant and had CMV disease. Some T cells could come from the graft donor.

The chain carries TRBV4-2 and TRBJ2-7; 9 bases match TRBD2. J lost 0 bases, V lost 0 bases, and 3 bases had no gene match. Germline CDR1 LGHNA, CDR2 YNFKEQ. The CDR3 length is 16 residues. Here the CDR3 DNA reads TGTGCCAGCAGCCAAGAGGCTAGCGGGGTCTCCTACGAGCAGTACTTC. Its protein is CASSQEASGVSYEQYF.

This clone was detected a few times. The chain employs TRBV19 and TRBJ1-5; D not certain. Germline V gene sequence: CDR1 LNHDA, CDR2 SQIVND (reference sequence). V gave up 6 bases and J gave up 0 bases, with 12 bases separating them. CDR3 size: 15 residues. The CDR3, as DNA: TGTGCCAGTAGCATTGGTCAACATAGCAATCAGCCCCAGCATTTT. Translated, it gives CASSIGQHSNQPQHF.

V is TRBV4-3 and J is TRBJ1-6; D is unresolved. Trimming stripped 3 bases from V and 10 bases from J, with 10 bases between. The germline gives CDR1 LGHNA, CDR2 YSLEER. The CDR3 sequence is 13 residues long. CDR3 loop: CASSQGARSPLHF. Written as DNA, the CDR3 is TGCGCCAGCAGCCAGGGCGCGCGCTCACCCCTCCACTTT.

The chain is built from TRBV13 and TRBJ1-2; D gene uncertain. The V gene's germline CDR1 is PRHDT and CDR2 FYEKMQ (reference sequence). V was cut by 1 base and J by 8 bases, with 11 bases left in between. This CDR3 contains 13 residues. CDR3 DNA sequence: TGTGCCAGCAGCTTAGATCCCTTTGTGGGCTACACCTTC. Its translation is CASSLDPFVGYTF. Drawing the rest from reference TRBV13 and TRBJ1-2, the complete variable domain is AAGVIQSPRHLIKEKRETATLKCYPIPRHDTVYWYQQGPGQDPQFLISFYEKMQSDKGSIPDRFSAQQFSDYHSELNMSSLELGDSALYFCASSLDPFVGYTFGSGTRLTVV.

The chain links TRBV29-1 to TRBJ2-5; D may be TRBD1 (6 bases). From germline, CDR1 is SQVTM and CDR2 ANQGSEA. V lost 4 bases to trimming and J lost 2 bases, with 17 bases between them. CDR3 length equals 15 residues. In nucleotides, the CDR3 is TGCAGCGTTGCCGGGGACACGACAAATCAAGAGACCCAGTACTTC. Translation gives CSVAGDTTNQETQYF.

The rearrangement links TRBV7-8 to TRBJ2-7; D perhaps matches TRBD2 (6 bases). Trimming took 4 bases from V and 3 from J, leaving 19 bases between them. CDR3 length equals 16 residues. Germline assignment: CDR1 SGHVS and CDR2 FQNEAQ. CDR3 sequence reads: CASSSKPGLSNYEQYF. The CDR3 DNA reads TGTGCCAGCAGCTCAAAACCGGGACTCTCAAACTACGAGCAGTACTTC.

The rearrangement links TRBV7-7 to TRBJ2-5; D possibly corresponds to TRBD1 (6 bases). CDR1 is SSHAT, CDR2 FNYEAQ, per germline (reference sequence). Deletions cut 5 bases from V and 5 bases from J, with 18 bases between. The length of the CDR3 is 15 residues. DNA for the CDR3: TGTGCCAGCAGCACCGGCCCCACAGGGCTGGAGACCCAGTACTTC. This translates into CASSTGPTGLETQYF.

The chain recombines TRBV7-2 with TRBJ1-2, with a possible D match to TRBD1 (5 bases). Germline lookup yields CDR1 SGHTA and CDR2 FQGNSA. The CDR3 totals 17 residues. Trimming took 5 bases from V and 3 from J, leaving 22 bases between them. The DNA of the CDR3 is TGTGCCAGCAGCCCTAGAACGGGAGACAGACGGTACTATGGCTACACCTTC. This codes for CASSPRTGDRRYYGYTF.

This clone came up a few times. Other DNA sequences within the sample encode an identical CDR3. V gene TRBV27 combines with J gene TRBJ2-1; D gene uncertain. Trimming pared 2 bases from V and 0 bases from J, leaving 5 bases between. Per the germline V gene, CDR1 is MNHEY and CDR2 is SMNVEV (reference sequence). This CDR3 region has 14 residues. The CDR3 DNA reads TGTGCCAGCAGTTTAGGTGGCTCCTACAATGAGCAGTTCTTC. The encoded protein is CASSLGGSYNEQFF.

The CDR3 sequence: CAISPGQGARGELFF. The CDR3, as DNA: TGTGCCATCAGTCCGGGACAGGGGGCCCGGGGGGAGCTGTTTTTT. The chain carries TRBV10-3 and TRBJ2-2; 12 positions agree with TRBD1. This CDR3 has 15 amino acids. The J segment lost 8 bases and the V segment lost 5 bases, leaving 6 bases of the junction unmatched. The germline V gene encodes CDR1 ENHRY and CDR2 SYGVKD.

The chain joins TRBV16 to TRBJ2-3; D gene unclear. The V gene lost 0 bases and the J gene lost 2 bases, with 9 bases spanning the gap. Germline values: CDR1 KGHSY, CDR2 FQNENV. This CDR3 comprises 15 residues. In DNA form, the CDR3 reads TGTGCCAGCAGCCAATCGGGTCTACCCACAGATACGCAGTATTTT. This gives the protein CASSQSGLPTDTQYF.

The chain links TRBV6-1 to TRBJ1-1; D gene unclear. The ends were cut back, 2 bases at V and 2 bases at J, with 6 bases in the middle. Germline CDR1 reads MNHNS; CDR2 reads SASEGT. This CDR3 is 13 amino acids long. The CDR3 coding sequence is TGTGCCAGCAGTGAACGGGAAAACACTGAAGCTTTCTTT. Protein product: CASSERENTEAFF.

The rearrangement joins TRBV7-9 to TRBJ2-7; D possibly corresponds to TRBD1 (6 bases). V dropped 5 bases and J dropped 3 bases, with 17 bases sitting between them. CDR3 length: 15 amino acids. Per germline, CDR1 SEHNR and CDR2 FQNEAQ (reference sequence). For the CDR3, the DNA is TGTGCCAGCAGCCCCACGACAGGAGTGGGCTACGAGCAGTACTTC. Translation: CASSPTTGVGYEQYF. Using reference TRBV7-9 and TRBJ2-7 for the parts outside the CDR3, the full variable domain is DTGVSQNPRHKITKRGQNVTFRCDPISEHNRLYWYRQTLGQGPEFLTYFQNEAQLEKSRLLSDRFSAERPKGSFSTLEIQRTEQGDSAMYLCASSPTTGVGYEQYFGPGTRLTVT.

CDR3 protein: CASSTSLNEKLFF. The CDR3 DNA follows: TGTGCCAGCAGCACATCACTAAATGAAAAACTGTTTTTT. The rearrangement joins TRBV7-9 to TRBJ1-4; D not certain. The CDR3 runs to 13 residues. The germline V gene has CDR1 SEHNR and CDR2 FQNEAQ (reference sequence). V dropped 5 bases and J dropped 5 bases, with 9 bases sitting between them.

This clone appeared once. J is TRBJ2-1 and V is TRBV4-3; the match to TRBD1 covers 10 bases. Germline V gives CDR1 LGHNA, CDR2 YSLEER. The CDR3 contains 14 residues. V dropped 6 bases and J dropped 7; count of bases not matched to a gene: 6. CDR3 region: CASRVGQGLNEQFF. As DNA, the CDR3 is TGCGCCAGCAGAGTGGGACAGGGGTTAAATGAGCAGTTCTTC.

J is TRBJ1-1 and V is TRBV9; D is uncertain. This CDR3 spans 16 amino acids. The V end was cut by 6 bases, the J end by 2 bases, with 20 bases between. Germline assignment: CDR1 SGDLS and CDR2 YYNGEE. DNA for the CDR3: TGTGCCAGCAACGATCGACCGCAGCTTACTAACACTGAAGCTTTCTTT. It is translated as CASNDRPQLTNTEAFF. The variable domain in full, completed from reference TRBV9 and TRBJ1-1, reads DSGVTQTPKHLITATGQRVTLRCSPRSGDLSVYWYQQSLDQGLQFLIQYYNGEERAKGNILERFSAQQFPDLHSELNLSSLELGDSALYFCASNDRPQLTNTEAFFGQGTRLTVV.

The rearrangement joins TRBV27 to TRBJ2-5; D uncertain. The CDR3 runs to 14 residues. Trimming took 7 bases from V and 5 from J, leaving 17 bases between them. Looked up from germline, CDR1 is MNHEY and CDR2 is SMNVEV (reference sequence). CDR3 DNA sequence: TGTGCCAGCAAGGCCGGCGTAATTTGGGAGACCCAGTACTTC. This encodes CASKAGVIWETQYF.

V and J are TRBV9 and TRBJ1-4; the D is unclear. Germline V lookup: CDR1 SGDLS, CDR2 YYNGEE. The CDR3 is made up of 14 amino acids. V lost 4 bases, J lost 4 bases, and 11 bases lay in between. CDR3 sequence: CASSPAGYNEKLFF. The CDR3 nucleotides read TGTGCCAGCAGCCCCGCGGGGTATAATGAAAAACTGTTTTTT.

The chain has TRBV9 and TRBJ1-1, with D tentatively TRBD1 (5 bases). Germline assignment: CDR1 SGDLS and CDR2 YYNGEE. V shed 3 bases and J shed 1 base, with 10 bases lying between them. The CDR3 runs to 14 residues. In nucleotides, the CDR3 is TGTGCCAGCAGCGCAGGGACTGGGAACACTGAAGCTTTCTTT. Protein product: CASSAGTGNTEAFF.

V usage is TRBV29-1 and J usage is TRBJ2-5; 8 nucleotides line up with TRBD1. With the DNA end fitting TRBJ2-7 better, the J assignment may be wrong. Germline values: CDR1 SQVTM, CDR2 ANQGSEA. The CDR3 covers 12 residues. The CDR3 loop is CSVVPGGDEQYF. DNA of the CDR3: TGCAGCGTTGTTCCAGGGGGCGACGAGCAGTACTTC.

The chain links TRBV5-5 to TRBJ2-2; the match to TRBD1 covers 10 bases. This CDR3 region has 15 residues. Germline assignment: CDR1 SGHKS and CDR2 YYEKEE (reference sequence). Germline trimming cut 4 bases from V and 5 bases from J; bases unmatched to any gene: 5. Here the CDR3 reads CASSVRDRGTGELFF. DNA for the CDR3: TGTGCCAGCAGCGTCCGGGACAGGGGTACCGGGGAGCTGTTTTTT. Based on the CDR3 plus reference TRBV5-5 and TRBJ2-2, the full variable domain is DAGVTQSPTHLIKTRGQQVTLRCSPISGHKSVSWYQQVLGQGPQFIFQYYEKEERGRGNFPDRFSARQFPNYSSELNVNALLLGDSALYLCASSVRDRGTGELFFGEGSRLTVL.

V usage is TRBV9 and J usage is TRBJ2-1; tentative D call: TRBD2 (5 bases). Germline CDR1 SGDLS, CDR2 YYNGEE. The CDR3 length is 15 residues. V was shortened by 1 base and J by 4 bases, with 12 bases between the two germline ends. In DNA, the CDR3 is TGTGCCAGCAGCGTACTCGGGGAACAATACAATGAGCAGTTCTTC. Translation: CASSVLGEQYNEQFF.

The chain combines TRBV27 with TRBJ2-2; TRBD2 aligns across 10 bases. Losses at the gene ends were 4 bases for V and 7 bases for J; bases not matched to a gene: 6. The CDR3 covers 15 residues. Germline V gives CDR1 MNHEY, CDR2 SMNVEV (reference sequence). This CDR3 is CASSSSGGAVGELFF. The CDR3 coding sequence is TGTGCCAGCAGTTCCAGCGGGGGGGCGGTCGGGGAGCTGTTTTTT.

The V gene is TRBV7-9, the J gene TRBJ2-7; D possibly matches TRBD1 or TRBD2 (5 bases each). The V end was cut by 3 bases, the J end by 4 bases, with 16 bases between. The CDR3 is 15 amino acids. Germline-derived CDR1 and CDR2 are SEHNR and FQNEAQ (reference sequence). CDR3 sequence: CASSFGGRAEYEQYF. In nucleotides, the CDR3 is TGTGCCAGCAGCTTTGGGGGTAGGGCAGAATACGAGCAGTACTTC.

The chain has TRBV2 and TRBJ2-3, with D maybe TRBD2 (5 bases). The V end was cut by 2 bases, the J end by 1 base, with 13 bases between. Germline lookup yields CDR1 SNHLY and CDR2 FYNNEI. CDR3 size: 16 residues. CDR3 region: CASSELGRTRTDTQYF. CDR3 DNA: TGTGCCAGCAGTGAATTGGGCAGGACTCGCACAGATACGCAGTATTTT.

This chain connects TRBV13 to TRBJ2-3, with D maybe TRBD2 (6 bases). The germline V gene has CDR1 PRHDT and CDR2 FYEKMQ (reference sequence). CDR3 size: 12 residues. Deletions cut 8 bases from V and 3 bases from J, with 9 bases between. The CDR3 sequence: CASGGVTDTQYF. CDR3 DNA sequence: TGTGCCAGCGGAGGGGTTACAGATACGCAGTATTTT.